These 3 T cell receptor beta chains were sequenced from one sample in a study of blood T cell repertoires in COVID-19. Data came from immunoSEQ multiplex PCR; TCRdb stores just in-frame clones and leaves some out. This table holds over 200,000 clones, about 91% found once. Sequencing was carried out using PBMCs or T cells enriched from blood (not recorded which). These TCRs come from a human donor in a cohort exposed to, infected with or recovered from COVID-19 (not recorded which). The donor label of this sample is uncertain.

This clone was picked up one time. The CDR3: CASSQGARAGELFF. Here the CDR3 DNA reads TGTGCCAGCAGCCAAGGGGCGAGGGCCGGGGAGCTGTTTTTT. The genes are TRBV14 and TRBJ2-2; the D gene is possibly TRBD2 (5 bases). This CDR3 comprises 14 residues. The V and J ends lost 1 base and 6 bases respectively, with 9 bases between them. In germline, CDR1 is SGHDN, CDR2 FVKESK.

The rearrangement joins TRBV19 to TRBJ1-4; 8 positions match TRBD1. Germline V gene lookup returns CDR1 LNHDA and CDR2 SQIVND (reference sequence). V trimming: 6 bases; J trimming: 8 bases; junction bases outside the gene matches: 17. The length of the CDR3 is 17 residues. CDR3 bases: TGTGCCAGTAGCGAGGGCCACTGGACAGGGTTTAAGGAAAAACTGTTTTTT. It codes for CASSEGHWTGFKEKLFF.

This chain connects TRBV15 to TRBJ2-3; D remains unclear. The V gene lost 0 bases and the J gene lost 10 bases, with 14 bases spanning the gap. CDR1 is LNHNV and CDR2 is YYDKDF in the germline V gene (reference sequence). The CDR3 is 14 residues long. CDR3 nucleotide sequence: TGTGCCACCAGCAGAGATGTTCGATCATCAGCGCAGTATTTT. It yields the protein CATSRDVRSSAQYF.